What follows are 9 T cell receptor beta chains derived from one specimen sequenced in a study. TCRdb analysed the 5' RACE reads with MiXCR anew, one entry per CDR3 protein. The repertoire holds roughly 510 distinct CDR3 sequences, with roughly 10% as singletons. The sequencing input was central memory T cells from blood PBMCs. Subset specified: central memory CD4+ T cells. The receptors derive from a male donor with HIV.

By sample fraction, this clonotype is large. This chain joins TRBV6-5 and TRBJ2-5, with D maybe TRBD1 (5 bases). Germline V gene lookup returns CDR1 MNHEY and CDR2 SVGAGI. V lost 2 bases to trimming and J lost 5 bases, with 15 bases between them. CDR3 length: 15 residues. Here the CDR3 DNA reads TGTGCCAGCAGTTACGATACAGGCGGTGTGGAGACCCAGTACTTC. Translated, it gives CASSYDTGGVETQYF.

This clonotype showed up just a few times. The V and J genes are TRBV5-6 and TRBJ1-1; D is ambiguous. In germline, CDR1 is SGHDT, CDR2 YYEEEE. The V end was cut by 4 bases, the J end by 0 bases, with 16 bases between. This CDR3 region has 16 residues. CDR3 bases: TGTGCCAGCAGCGATATCGGAGTTGGGATGAACACTGAAGCTTTCTTT. It is translated as CASSDIGVGMNTEAFF.

This chain connects TRBV30 to TRBJ1-1; possible D gene TRBD1, 6 bases. V was trimmed by 2 bases and J by 3 bases, leaving 16 bases between them. Germline lookup yields CDR1 GTSNPN and CDR2 SVGIG (reference sequence). The CDR3 runs 15 residues. Here the CDR3 reads CAWSRTGTGDTEAFF. CDR3 nucleotides: TGTGCCTGGAGTAGAACAGGGACGGGGGACACTGAAGCTTTCTTT. Looking up the rest from reference TRBV30 and TRBJ1-1 gives the full variable domain: SQTIHQWPATLVQPVGSPLSLECTVEGTSNPNLYWYRQAAGRGLQLLFYSVGIGQISSEVPQNLSASRPQDRQFILSSKKLLLSDSGFYLCAWSRTGTGDTEAFFGQGTRLTVV.

This clonotype has a handful of counts. This sequence joins TRBV3-1 and TRBJ2-1; D ambiguous. Germline CDR1 is LGHDT and CDR2 is YNNKEL (reference sequence). This CDR3 region has 11 residues. V lost 1 base to trimming and J lost 8 bases, with 3 bases between them. The CDR3 reads CASSQGDEQFF. CDR3 nucleotide sequence: TGTGCCAGCAGCCAAGGAGATGAGCAGTTCTTC.

This sequence joins TRBV7-9 and TRBJ2-7; D gene uncertain. The CDR3 is made up of 14 amino acids. Germline-derived CDR1 and CDR2 are SEHNR and FQNEAQ (reference sequence). V was clipped by 2 bases and J by 1 base, with 9 bases between them. CDR3 region: CASSLYADSYEQYF. Here the CDR3 DNA reads TGTGCCAGCAGCTTATATGCGGATTCCTACGAGCAGTACTTC. The entire variable domain, with the rest obtained from reference TRBV7-9 and TRBJ2-7, is as follows: DTGVSQNPRHKITKRGQNVTFRCDPISEHNRLYWYRQTLGQGPEFLTYFQNEAQLEKSRLLSDRFSAERPKGSFSTLEIQRTEQGDSAMYLCASSLYADSYEQYFGPGTRLTVT.

The chain is built from TRBV29-1 and TRBJ1-3, with 7 bases identical to TRBD1. The CDR3 length is 17 residues. The ends lost 5 bases at V and 0 bases at J; junction bases unmatched: 13. The germline gives CDR1 SQVTM, CDR2 ANQGSEA. Here the CDR3 reads CSVNTGRQGASGNTIYF. Here the CDR3 DNA reads TGCAGCGTTAACACCGGGCGACAGGGTGCCTCTGGAAACACCATATATTTT.

This clonotype was counted only a few times. The V and J genes are TRBV6-1 and TRBJ2-7, with D unresolved. CDR1 and CDR2 from the germline V gene are MNHNS and SASEGT. Trimming took 5 bases from V and 4 from J, leaving 12 bases between them. The CDR3 is 13 residues long. The CDR3 bases are TGTGCCAGCAGTCCTAACCCGAGTTACGAGCAGTACTTC. Translated: CASSPNPSYEQYF.

This clonotype has just a few counts. The chain employs TRBV3-1 and TRBJ2-7, with a possible D match to TRBD1 (5 bases). The V and J ends lost 4 bases and 3 bases respectively, with 16 bases between them. Germline loops: CDR1 LGHDT, CDR2 YNNKEL (reference sequence). There are 15 residues in the CDR3. For the CDR3, the DNA is TGTGCCAGCAGCCCCCCTCAGTGGCAGGGCTACGAGCAGTACTTC. Its translation is CASSPPQWQGYEQYF.

The V gene is TRBV28, the J gene TRBJ2-7; 10 bases are a match to TRBD1. J lost 2 bases, V lost 6 bases, and 7 bases had no gene match. The length of the CDR3 is 15 residues. Germline CDR1 MDHEN, CDR2 SYDVKM. DNA of the CDR3: TGTGCCAGCAGCGGCCCGGGACAGGGGCCCTACGAGCAGTACTTC. Translating it yields CASSGPGQGPYEQYF.